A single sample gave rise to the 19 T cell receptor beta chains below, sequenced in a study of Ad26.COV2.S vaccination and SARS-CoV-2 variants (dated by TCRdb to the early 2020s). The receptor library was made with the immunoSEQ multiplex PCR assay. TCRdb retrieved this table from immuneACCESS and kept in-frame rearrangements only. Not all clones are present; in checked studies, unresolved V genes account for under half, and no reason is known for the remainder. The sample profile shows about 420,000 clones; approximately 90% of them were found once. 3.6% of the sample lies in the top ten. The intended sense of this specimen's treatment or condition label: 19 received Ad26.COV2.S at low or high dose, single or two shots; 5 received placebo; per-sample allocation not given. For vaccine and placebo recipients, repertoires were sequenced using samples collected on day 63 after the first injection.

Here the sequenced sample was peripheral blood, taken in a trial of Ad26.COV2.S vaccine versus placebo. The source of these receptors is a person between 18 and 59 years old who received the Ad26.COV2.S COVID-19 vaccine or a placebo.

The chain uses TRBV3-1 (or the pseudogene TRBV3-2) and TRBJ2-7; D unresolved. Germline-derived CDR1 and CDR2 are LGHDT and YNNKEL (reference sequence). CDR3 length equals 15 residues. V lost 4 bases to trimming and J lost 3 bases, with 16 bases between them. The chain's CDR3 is CASSPSRLAYYEQYF. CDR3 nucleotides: TGTGCCAGCAGCCCCTCTCGCCTGGCCTACTACGAGCAGTACTTC.

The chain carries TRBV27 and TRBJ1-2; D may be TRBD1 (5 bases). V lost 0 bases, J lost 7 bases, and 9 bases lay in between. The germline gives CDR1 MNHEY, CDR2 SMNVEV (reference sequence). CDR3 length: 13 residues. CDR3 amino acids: CASSLSGAGGYTF. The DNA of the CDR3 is TGTGCCAGCAGTTTATCAGGGGCTGGTGGCTACACCTTC.

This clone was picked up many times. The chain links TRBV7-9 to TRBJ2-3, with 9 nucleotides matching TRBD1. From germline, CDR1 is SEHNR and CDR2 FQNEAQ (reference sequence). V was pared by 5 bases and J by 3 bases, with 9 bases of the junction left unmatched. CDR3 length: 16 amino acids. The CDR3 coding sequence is TGTGCCAGCAGCCCTGGGGACAGGGAATGGACAGATACGCAGTATTTT. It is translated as CASSPGDREWTDTQYF.

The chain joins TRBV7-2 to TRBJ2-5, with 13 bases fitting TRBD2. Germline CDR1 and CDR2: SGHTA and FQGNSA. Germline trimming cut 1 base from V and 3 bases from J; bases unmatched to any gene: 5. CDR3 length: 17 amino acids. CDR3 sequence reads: CASSLGLTSGGKETQYF. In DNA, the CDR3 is TGTGCCAGCAGCTTAGGGCTGACTAGCGGGGGGAAAGAGACCCAGTACTTC.

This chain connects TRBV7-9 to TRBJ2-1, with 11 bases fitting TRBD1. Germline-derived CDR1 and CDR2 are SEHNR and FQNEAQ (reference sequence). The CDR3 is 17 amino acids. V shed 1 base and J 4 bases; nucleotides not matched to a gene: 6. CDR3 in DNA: TGTGCCAGCAGCTTAGGTCGGGGGACAGGGGGTTACAATGAGCAGTTCTTC. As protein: CASSLGRGTGGYNEQFF.

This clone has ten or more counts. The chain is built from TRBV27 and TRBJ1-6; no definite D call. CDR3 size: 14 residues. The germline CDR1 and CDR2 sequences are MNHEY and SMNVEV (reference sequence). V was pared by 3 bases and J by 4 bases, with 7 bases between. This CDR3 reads CASSFTVYNSPLHF. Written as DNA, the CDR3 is TGTGCCAGCAGTTTTACCGTTTATAATTCACCCCTCCACTTT.

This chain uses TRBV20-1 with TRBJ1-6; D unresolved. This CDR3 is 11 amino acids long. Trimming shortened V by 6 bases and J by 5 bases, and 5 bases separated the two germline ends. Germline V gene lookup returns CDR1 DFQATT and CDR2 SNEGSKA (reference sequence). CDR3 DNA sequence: TGCAGTGCACAGAATAATTCACCCCTCCACTTT. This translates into CSAQNNSPLHF.

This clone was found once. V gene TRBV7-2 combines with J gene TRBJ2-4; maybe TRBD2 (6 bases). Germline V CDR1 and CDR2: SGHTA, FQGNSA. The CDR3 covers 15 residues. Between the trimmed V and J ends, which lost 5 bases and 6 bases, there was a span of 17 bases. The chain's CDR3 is CASSPRRLDPNIQYF. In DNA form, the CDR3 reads TGTGCCAGCAGCCCCCGACGACTAGACCCAAACATTCAGTACTTC.

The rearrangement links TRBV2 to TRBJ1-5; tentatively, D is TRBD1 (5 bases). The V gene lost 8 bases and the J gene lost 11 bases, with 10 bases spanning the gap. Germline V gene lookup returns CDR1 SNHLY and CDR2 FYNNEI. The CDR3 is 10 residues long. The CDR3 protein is CASGGTAQHF. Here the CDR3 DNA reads TGTGCCAGCGGAGGGACGGCCCAGCATTTT.

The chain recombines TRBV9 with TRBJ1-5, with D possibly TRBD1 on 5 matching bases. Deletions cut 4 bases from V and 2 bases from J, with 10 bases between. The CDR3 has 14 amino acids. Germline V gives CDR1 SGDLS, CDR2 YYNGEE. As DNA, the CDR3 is TGTGCCAGCAGCTCCGGGGGTGGCAATCAGCCCCAGCATTTT. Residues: CASSSGGGNQPQHF. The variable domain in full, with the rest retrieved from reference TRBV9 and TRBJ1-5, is DSGVTQTPKHLITATGQRVTLRCSPRSGDLSVYWYQQSLDQGLQFLIQYYNGEERAKGNILERFSAQQFPDLHSELNLSSLELGDSALYFCASSSGGGNQPQHFGDGTRLSIL.

In nucleotides, the CDR3 is TGCGCCAGCAGCCAAGAGGACAGGGGGTCGAACACTGAAGCTTTCTTT. Translation gives CASSQEDRGSNTEAFF. The chain recombines TRBV4-3 with TRBJ1-1; 10 nucleotides match TRBD1. The CDR3 has 16 residues. With V trimmed by 0 bases and J by 1 base, 2 bases remained unmatched. CDR1 and CDR2 (germline): LGHNA, YSLEER.

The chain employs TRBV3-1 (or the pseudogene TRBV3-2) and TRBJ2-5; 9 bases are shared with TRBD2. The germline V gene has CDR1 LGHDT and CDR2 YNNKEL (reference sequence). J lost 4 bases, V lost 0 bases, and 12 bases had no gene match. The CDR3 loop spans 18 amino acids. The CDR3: CASSQERGRGLAGETQYF. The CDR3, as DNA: TGTGCCAGCAGCCAAGAGAGGGGAAGGGGACTAGCCGGAGAGACCCAGTACTTC.

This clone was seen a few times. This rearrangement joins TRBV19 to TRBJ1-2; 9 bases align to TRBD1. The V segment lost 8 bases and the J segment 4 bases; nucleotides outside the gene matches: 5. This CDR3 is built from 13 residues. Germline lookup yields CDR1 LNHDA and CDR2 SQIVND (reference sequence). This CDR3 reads CASGQGRIYGYTF. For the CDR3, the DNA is TGTGCCAGTGGACAGGGGCGGATCTATGGCTACACCTTC.

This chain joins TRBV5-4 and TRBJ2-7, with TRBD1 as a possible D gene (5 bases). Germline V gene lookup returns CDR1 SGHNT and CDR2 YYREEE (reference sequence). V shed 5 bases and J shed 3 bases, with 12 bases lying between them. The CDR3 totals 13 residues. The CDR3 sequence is CASRSYDSYEQYF. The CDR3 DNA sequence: TGTGCCAGCAGGAGTTACGACAGCTACGAGCAGTACTTC. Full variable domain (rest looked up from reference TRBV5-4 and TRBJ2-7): ETGVTQSPTHLIKTRGQQVTLRCSSQSGHNTVSWYQQALGQGPQFIFQYYREEENGRGNFPPRFSGLQFPNYSSELNVNALELDDSALYLCASRSYDSYEQYFGPGTRLTVT.

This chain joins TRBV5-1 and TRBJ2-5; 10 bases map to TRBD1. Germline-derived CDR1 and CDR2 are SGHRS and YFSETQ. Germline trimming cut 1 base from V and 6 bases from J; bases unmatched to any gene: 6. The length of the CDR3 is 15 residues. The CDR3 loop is CASSLIGTGEKTQYF. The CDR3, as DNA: TGCGCCAGCAGCTTGATTGGGACAGGGGAGAAGACCCAGTACTTC.

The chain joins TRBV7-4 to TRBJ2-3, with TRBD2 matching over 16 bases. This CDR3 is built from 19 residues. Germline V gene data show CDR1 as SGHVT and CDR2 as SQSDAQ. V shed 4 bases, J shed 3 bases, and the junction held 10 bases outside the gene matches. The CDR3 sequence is CASSWDGTSGGAETDTQYF. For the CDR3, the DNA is TGTGCCAGCAGCTGGGACGGGACTAGCGGGGGGGCCGAGACAGATACGCAGTATTTT.

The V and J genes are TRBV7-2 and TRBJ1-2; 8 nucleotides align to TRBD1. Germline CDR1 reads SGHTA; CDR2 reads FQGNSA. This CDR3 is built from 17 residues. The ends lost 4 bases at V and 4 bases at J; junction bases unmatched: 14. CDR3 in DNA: TGTGCCAGCAGCTCAGGGGGCGGAACGCCAAGGATCTATGGCTACACCTTC. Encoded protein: CASSSGGGTPRIYGYTF.

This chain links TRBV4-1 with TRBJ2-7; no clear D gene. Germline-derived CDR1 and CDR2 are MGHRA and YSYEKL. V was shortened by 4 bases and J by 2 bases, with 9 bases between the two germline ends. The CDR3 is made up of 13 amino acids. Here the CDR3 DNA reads TGCGCCAGCAGCCTCCAGCTTACCTACGAGCAGTACTTC. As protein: CASSLQLTYEQYF.

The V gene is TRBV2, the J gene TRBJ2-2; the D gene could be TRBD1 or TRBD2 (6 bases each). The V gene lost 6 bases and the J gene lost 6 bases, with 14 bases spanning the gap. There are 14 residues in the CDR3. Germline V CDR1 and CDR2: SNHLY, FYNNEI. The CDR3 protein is CASRARGVPGELFF. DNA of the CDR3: TGTGCCAGCAGGGCAAGGGGGGTTCCCGGGGAGCTGTTTTTT.